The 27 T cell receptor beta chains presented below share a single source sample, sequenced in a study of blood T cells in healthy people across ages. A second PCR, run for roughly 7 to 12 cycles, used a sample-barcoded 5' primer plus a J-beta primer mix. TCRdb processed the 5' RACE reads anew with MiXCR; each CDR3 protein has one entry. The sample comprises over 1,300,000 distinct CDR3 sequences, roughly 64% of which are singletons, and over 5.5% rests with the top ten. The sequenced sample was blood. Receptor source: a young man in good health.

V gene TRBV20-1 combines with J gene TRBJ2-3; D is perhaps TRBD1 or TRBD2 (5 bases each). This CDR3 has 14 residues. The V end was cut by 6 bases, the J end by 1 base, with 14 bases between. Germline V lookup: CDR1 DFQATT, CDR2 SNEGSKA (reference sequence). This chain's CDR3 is CSAPTGPGTDTQYF. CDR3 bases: TGCAGTGCCCCGACGGGGCCTGGCACAGATACGCAGTATTTT.

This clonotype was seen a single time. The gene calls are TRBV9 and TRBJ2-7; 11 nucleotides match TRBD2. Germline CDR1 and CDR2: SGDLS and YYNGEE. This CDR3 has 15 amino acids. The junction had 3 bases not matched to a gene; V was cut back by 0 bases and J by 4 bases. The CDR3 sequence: CASSVELAGDYEQYF. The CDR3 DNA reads TGTGCCAGCAGCGTAGAACTAGCGGGAGATTACGAGCAGTACTTC.

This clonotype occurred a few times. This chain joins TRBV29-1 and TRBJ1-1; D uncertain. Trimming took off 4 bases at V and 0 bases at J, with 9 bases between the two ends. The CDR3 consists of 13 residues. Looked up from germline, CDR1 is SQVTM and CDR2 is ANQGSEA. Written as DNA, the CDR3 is TGCAGCGTTGGGAAGGGAATGAACACTGAAGCTTTCTTT. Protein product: CSVGKGMNTEAFF. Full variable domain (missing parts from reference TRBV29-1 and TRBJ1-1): SAVISQKPSRDICQRGTSLTIQCQVDSQVTMMFWYRQQPGQSLTLIATANQGSEATYESGFVIDKFPISRPNLTFSTLTVSNMSPEDSSIYLCSVGKGMNTEAFFGQGTRLTVV.

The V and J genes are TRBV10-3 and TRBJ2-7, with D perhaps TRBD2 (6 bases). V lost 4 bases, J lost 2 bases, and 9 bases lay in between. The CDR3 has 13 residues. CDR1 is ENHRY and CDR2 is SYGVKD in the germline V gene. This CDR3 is CAISGGVPYEQYF. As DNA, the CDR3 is TGTGCCATCAGTGGGGGGGTTCCCTACGAGCAGTACTTC.

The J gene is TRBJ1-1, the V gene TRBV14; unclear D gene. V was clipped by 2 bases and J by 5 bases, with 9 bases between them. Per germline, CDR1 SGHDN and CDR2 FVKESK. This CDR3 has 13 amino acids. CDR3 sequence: CASSQIVGTEAFF. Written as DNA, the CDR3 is TGTGCCAGCAGCCAAATCGTTGGGACTGAAGCTTTCTTT. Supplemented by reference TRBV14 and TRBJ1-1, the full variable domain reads EAGVTQFPSHSVIEKGQTVTLRCDPISGHDNLYWYRRVMGKEIKFLLHFVKESKQDESGMPNNRFLAERTGGTYSTLKVQPAELEDSGVYFCASSQIVGTEAFFGQGTRLTVV.

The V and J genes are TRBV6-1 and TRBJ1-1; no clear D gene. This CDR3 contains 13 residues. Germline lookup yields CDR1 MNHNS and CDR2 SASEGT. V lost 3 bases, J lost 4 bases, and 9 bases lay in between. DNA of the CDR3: TGTGCCAGCAGTGAGGTGGGTATCACTGAAGCTTTCTTT. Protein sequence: CASSEVGITEAFF.

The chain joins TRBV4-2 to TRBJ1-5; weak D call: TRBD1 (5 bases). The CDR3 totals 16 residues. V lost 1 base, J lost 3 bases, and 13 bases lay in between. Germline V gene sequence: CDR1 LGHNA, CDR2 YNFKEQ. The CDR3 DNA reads TGTGCCAGCAGCCAAGTTTGGGGGGAAAACAATCAGCCCCAGCATTTT. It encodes CASSQVWGENNQPQHF.

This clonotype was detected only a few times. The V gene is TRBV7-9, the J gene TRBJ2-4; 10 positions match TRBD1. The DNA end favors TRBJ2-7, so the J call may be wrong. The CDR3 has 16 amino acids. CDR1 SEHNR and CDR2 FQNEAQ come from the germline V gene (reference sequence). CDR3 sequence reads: CASSFLRTGGFYEQYF. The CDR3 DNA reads TGTGCCAGCAGCTTTCTACGGACAGGGGGTTTCTACGAGCAGTACTTC.

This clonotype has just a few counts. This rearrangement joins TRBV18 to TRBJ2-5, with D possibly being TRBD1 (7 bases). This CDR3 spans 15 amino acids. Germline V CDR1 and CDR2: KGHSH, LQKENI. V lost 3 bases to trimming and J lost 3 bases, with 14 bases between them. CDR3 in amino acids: CASSPQGGGEETQYF. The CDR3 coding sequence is TGTGCCAGCTCACCTCAGGGGGGTGGCGAAGAGACCCAGTACTTC.

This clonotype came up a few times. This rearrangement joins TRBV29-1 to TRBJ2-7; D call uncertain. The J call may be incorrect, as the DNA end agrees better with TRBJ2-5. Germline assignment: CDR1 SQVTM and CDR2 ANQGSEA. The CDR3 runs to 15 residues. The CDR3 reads CSVESENTIPETQYF. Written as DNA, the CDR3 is TGCAGCGTTGAATCGGAAAACACTATTCCGGAGACCCAGTACTTC.

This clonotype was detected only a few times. This chain's CDR3 is CGQGEADYEQYF. In DNA form, the CDR3 reads TGTGGTCAGGGGGAAGCAGACTACGAGCAGTACTTC. This chain uses TRBV15 with TRBJ2-7; 7 bases map to TRBD1. From germline, CDR1 is LNHNV and CDR2 YYDKDF (reference sequence). CDR3 length equals 12 residues.

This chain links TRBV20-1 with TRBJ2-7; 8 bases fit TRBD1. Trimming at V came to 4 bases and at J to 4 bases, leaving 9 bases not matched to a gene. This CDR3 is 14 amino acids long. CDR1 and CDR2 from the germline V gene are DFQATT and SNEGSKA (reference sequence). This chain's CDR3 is CSANPGTGQYEQYF. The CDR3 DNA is TGCAGTGCTAACCCCGGGACAGGACAATACGAGCAGTACTTC.

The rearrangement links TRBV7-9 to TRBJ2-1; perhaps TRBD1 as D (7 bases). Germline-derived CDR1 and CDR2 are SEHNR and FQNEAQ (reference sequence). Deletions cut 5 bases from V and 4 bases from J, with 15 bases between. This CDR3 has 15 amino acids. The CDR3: CASSKTGAGYNEQFF. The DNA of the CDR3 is TGTGCCAGCAGCAAAACAGGGGCGGGGTACAATGAGCAGTTCTTC. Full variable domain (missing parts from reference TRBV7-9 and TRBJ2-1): DTGVSQNPRHKITKRGQNVTFRCDPISEHNRLYWYRQTLGQGPEFLTYFQNEAQLEKSRLLSDRFSAERPKGSFSTLEIQRTEQGDSAMYLCASSKTGAGYNEQFFGPGTRLTVL.

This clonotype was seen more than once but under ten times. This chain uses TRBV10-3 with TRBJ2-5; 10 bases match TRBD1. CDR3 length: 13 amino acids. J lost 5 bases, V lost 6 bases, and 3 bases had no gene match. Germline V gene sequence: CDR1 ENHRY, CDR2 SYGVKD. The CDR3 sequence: CAIRGQGIETQYF. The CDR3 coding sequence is TGTGCCATCAGGGGACAGGGGATTGAGACCCAGTACTTC.

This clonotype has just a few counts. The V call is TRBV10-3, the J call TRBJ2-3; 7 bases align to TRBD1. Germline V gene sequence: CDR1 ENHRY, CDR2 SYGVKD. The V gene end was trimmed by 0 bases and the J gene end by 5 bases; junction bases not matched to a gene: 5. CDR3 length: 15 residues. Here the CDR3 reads CAISESGRGRDTQYF. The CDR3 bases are TGTGCCATCAGTGAGTCGGGAAGGGGGCGAGATACGCAGTATTTT.

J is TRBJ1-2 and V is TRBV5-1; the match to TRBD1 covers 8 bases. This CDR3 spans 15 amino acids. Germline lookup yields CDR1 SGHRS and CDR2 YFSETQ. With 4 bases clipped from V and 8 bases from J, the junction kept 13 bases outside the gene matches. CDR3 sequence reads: CASSPQGRTGNGYTF. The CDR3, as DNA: TGCGCCAGCAGCCCACAGGGAAGGACAGGGAACGGCTACACCTTC. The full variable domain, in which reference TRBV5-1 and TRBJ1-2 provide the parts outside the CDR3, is KAGVTQTPRYLIKTRGQQVTLSCSPISGHRSVSWYQQTPGQGLQFLFEYFSETQRNKGNFPGRFSGRQFSNSRSEMNVSTLELGDSALYLCASSPQGRTGNGYTFGSGTRLTVV.

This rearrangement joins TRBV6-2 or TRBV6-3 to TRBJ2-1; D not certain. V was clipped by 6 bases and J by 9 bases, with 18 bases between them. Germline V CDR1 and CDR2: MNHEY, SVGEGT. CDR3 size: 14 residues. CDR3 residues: CASSPWGTVGEQFF. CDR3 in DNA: TGTGCCAGCAGCCCTTGGGGAACAGTCGGTGAGCAGTTCTTC.

CDR3 coding DNA: TGTGCCATCAGTGAGTCGAAAGACAGGGATTTAGAGACCCAGTTCTTC. This codes for CAISESKDRDLETQFF. V is TRBV10-3 and J is TRBJ2-1; TRBD1 matches 7 bases. J lost 13 bases, V lost 0 bases, and 15 bases had no gene match. The CDR3 totals 16 residues. Germline V CDR1 and CDR2: ENHRY, SYGVKD.

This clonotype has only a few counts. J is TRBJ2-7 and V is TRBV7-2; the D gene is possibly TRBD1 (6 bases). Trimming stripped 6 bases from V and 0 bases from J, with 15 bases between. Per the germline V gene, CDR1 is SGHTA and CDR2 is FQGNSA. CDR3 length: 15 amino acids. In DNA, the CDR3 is TGTGCCAGCAGTTCCCCTGGCAGGGGCTCCTACGAGCAGTACTTC. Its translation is CASSSPGRGSYEQYF.

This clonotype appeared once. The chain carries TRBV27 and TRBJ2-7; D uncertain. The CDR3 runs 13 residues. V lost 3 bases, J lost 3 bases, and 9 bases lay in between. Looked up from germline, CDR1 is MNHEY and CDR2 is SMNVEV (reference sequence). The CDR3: CASSFNGFYEQYF. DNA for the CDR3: TGTGCCAGCAGTTTCAACGGTTTCTACGAGCAGTACTTC.

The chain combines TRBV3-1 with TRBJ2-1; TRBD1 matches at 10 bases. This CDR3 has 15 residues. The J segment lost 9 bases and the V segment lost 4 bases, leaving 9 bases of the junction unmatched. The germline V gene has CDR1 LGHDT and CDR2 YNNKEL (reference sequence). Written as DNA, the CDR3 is TGTGCCAGCAGCCGGCCGGGACAGGGGTTCGGTGAGCAGTTCTTC. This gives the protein CASSRPGQGFGEQFF.

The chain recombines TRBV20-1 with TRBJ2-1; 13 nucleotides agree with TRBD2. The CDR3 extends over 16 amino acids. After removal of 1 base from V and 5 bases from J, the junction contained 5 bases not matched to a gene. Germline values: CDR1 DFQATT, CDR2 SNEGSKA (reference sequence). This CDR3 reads CSARGGLAGDNNEQFF. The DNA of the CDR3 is TGCAGTGCTAGAGGCGGACTAGCGGGGGATAACAATGAGCAGTTCTTC.

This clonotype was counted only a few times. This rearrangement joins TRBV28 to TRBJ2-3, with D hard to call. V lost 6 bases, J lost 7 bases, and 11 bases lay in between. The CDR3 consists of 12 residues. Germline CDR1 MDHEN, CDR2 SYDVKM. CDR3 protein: CASSTPRYTQYF. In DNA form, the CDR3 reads TGTGCCAGCAGCACCCCCAGGTATACGCAGTATTTT.

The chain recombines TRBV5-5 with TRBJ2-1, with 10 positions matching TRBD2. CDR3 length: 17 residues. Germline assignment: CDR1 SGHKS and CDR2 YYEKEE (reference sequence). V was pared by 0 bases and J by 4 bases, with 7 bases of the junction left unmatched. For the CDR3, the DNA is TGTGCCAGCAGCTTGGACTTGGGGACTAGCGTTTACAATGAGCAGTTCTTC. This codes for CASSLDLGTSVYNEQFF.

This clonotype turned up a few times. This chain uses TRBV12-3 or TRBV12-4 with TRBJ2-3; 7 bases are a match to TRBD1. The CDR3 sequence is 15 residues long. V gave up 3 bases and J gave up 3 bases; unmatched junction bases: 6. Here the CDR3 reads CASSLSQGVTDTQYF. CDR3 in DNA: TGTGCCAGCAGTTTGTCCCAGGGGGTTACAGATACGCAGTATTTT.

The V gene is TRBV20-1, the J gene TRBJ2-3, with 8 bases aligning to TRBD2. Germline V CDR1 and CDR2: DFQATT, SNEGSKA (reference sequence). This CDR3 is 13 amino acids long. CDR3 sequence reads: CSTSGYSTDTQYF. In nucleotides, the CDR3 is TGCAGCACTAGCGGCTATAGCACAGATACGCAGTATTTT.

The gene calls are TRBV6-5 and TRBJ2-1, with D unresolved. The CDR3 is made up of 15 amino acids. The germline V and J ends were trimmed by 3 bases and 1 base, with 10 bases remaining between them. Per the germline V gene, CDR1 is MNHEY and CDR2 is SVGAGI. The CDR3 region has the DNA TGTGCCAGCAGTTATGGGGTAGGGTCCTACAATGAGCAGTTCTTC. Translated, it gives CASSYGVGSYNEQFF.